This TCR beta chain originates from a study of regulatory T cells in long-lasting Graves disease. The time point is: newly diagnosed GD, antithyroid drugs for less than 3 months. There was RNA extracted from PBMCs, and the TCR library was made from it. The authors built TCR beta libraries using iRepertoire HTBI primers and Arm-PCR of CDR3 regions. MiXCR, applied by TCRdb to the multiplex PCR reads, yields one record per CDR3 protein. The sample records about 440,000 distinct CDR3 sequences, about 15% being singletons. Germline-derived CDR1 and CDR2 are LNHNV and YYDKDF (reference sequence). V lost 8 bases and J 2 bases, leaving 10 bases between the germline ends. The CDR3 contains 13 residues. These data also featured in a second study, about T cells in Graves' hyperthyroidism and ophthalmopathy.

Sequences were derived from peripheral blood mononuclear cells (PBMCs), sampled at new diagnosis, from a patient treated with antithyroid drugs. This chain joins TRBV15 and TRBJ2-1; D may be TRBD2 (6 bases). The clonotype was recovered from a woman aged 25 to 45 with Graves disease. DNA of the CDR3: TGTGCCACCCGACTAGTACCCTACAATGAGCAGTTCTTC. This codes for CATRLVPYNEQFF.